The present entry profiles one TCR beta chain with its context. Its antigen is currently not known. Per-base qualities were not stored, and no clone one base away is much larger. Receptors were amplified or captured by the immunoSEQ multiplex PCR assay. For the multiplex PCR, a mixture combining 60 forward primers for TCR Vbeta segments and 13 reverse primers for TCR Jbeta segments was used. Amplification of the CDR3 region of rearranged TCR beta genes was performed with a multiplex PCR assay on genomic DNA. Amplified TCR beta libraries were sequenced as 87-base-pair reads on the Illumina HiSeq System. Concerning the study's data processing: Across the 500 to 850 repertoires, a later analysis counted about 81 million unique TCR beta chains, approximately 12 million of which were shared by at least two donors. Raw reads were error-corrected and collapsed into unique sequences by a nearest-neighbor algorithm in which closely related sequences were merged to remove PCR and sequencing errors. Alignment of CDR3 sequences to IMGT reference sequences was used to assign V, D and J gene segments. Each retained sequence needed at least a six-nucleotide match to both a V gene segment and a J gene segment. A rearrangement was called productive if the CDR3 had no stop codons and remained in frame with V and J, and every other rearrangement was called non-productive. Following IMGT convention, CDR3 was defined as the stretch from the second conserved V-encoded cysteine up to the conserved J-encoded phenylalanine. In an earlier analysis of around 640 of the donors, sequences lacking an unambiguous match to a single V gene segment were excluded. An earlier analysis of under 750 of the donors called V segments functional above 56.7% productive rearrangements and segregating when the between-donor standard deviation exceeded 5%. A statistical classification framework was built for diagnosing cytomegalovirus status from the catalog of TCR beta chain sequences. In a later analysis, V and J genes were assigned by comparing TCR nucleotide sequences against IMGT/GENE-DB human TR gene sequences. Using the TCRdist pipeline, a later analysis assigned CDR3 sequences along with most-parsimonious VDJ recombination scenarios. In a later analysis, each TCR beta chain was defined by its CDR3 amino acid sequence together with its V-gene family, and reads without a unique V-gene family were excluded. As a way to deal with suspected cross-contamination and a sequencing artifact, a later analysis dropped 450 to 700 nucleotide sequences that were highly shared and had low generation probability. For each public chain, a later analysis derived a clonal expansion index from normalized ranks of inferred template counts within each repertoire. In a later analysis, generation probabilities were computed with a VDJ recombination model fitted to out-of-frame rearrangements, and the resulting probabilities were checked against IGoR. In a later analysis, TCR-TCR, TCR-HLA and TCR-CMV co-occurrence was scored with hypergeometric tests, and a repertoire-size bias correction was applied to TCR pairs. To estimate false discovery rates, a later analysis permuted the HLA or CMV assignments 20 times. In a later analysis, co-occurring TCRs were grouped with DBSCAN, and TCRdist sequence similarity was added when clustering was performed within HLA-allele-positive subsets. Repertoires with fewer than 30,000 or more than 120,000 public chains, plus five repertoires with anomalous nucleotide sharing, were excluded from co-occurrence clustering. TCRdb limited this immuneACCESS table to in-frame rearrangements with V and J called. A share of clones is missing; checked studies link under half to unresolved V genes, and the rest is unexplained. V and J calls plus clone size are reproduced from that table; the DNA served to infer D and trimming. Recorded for this sample are roughly 100,000 clones; 60% to 85% of them occurred a single time. Together, the top ten hold over 4.5% of the sample.

The cohort comprised 550 to 700 healthy bone marrow donors. Cohort members were all nominally healthy when sampled, although unrecorded immune exposures were likely present. The donor was CMV seropositive and was included in the group of 250 to 350 seropositive cohort members. Each donor provided a peripheral blood sample, and peripheral blood mononuclear cells were used for TCR beta sequencing. Genomic DNA extraction from the blood cell samples was performed with the Qiagen DNeasy Blood Extraction Kit. The data derive from a study of cytomegalovirus exposure and HLA in healthy donors (dated by TCRdb to 2017 to 2019). Some background on the complete study: In an earlier analysis of some 550 of the donors, 276 Gb of sequence data and some 100 million unique TCR beta sequences from about 179 million T cells were reported. Of the roughly 420 genotyped donors, 75% to 85% were placed in the genetic ancestry cluster associated with self-reported Caucasian donors. A few DR-DQ haplotypes were treated as single units for association and clustering because of strong linkage in the cohort. The study aimed to test whether signatures of past pathogen exposure could be identified by cataloging public T cell receptors. Along with the approximately 650-subject first cohort, a separate validation cohort of around 110 different subjects was used. In an earlier analysis of roughly 580 of the donors, high-throughput TCR beta sequencing was used to judge whether each TCR beta V gene segment behaved as functional or pseudogenic. A later genetic analysis used genome-wide SNP genotypes for about 65% of the roughly 700 donors, treating that subset as a discovery cohort. An early release that covered approximately 600 HLA-typed donors contained approximately 300 gigabases of sequencing data and 65 million to 100 million unique TCR sequences. All discovery cohort repertoires had been generated on a single sequencing platform. To predict cytomegalovirus infection status, the study brought together high-throughput TCR immunosequencing, statistical association of individual TCRs with disease status, and machine learning. Across approximately 400 genotyped donors of the cohort, an average of about 240,000 unique TCR beta nucleotide sequences per donor were sequenced, and roughly 20% of those sequences were non-productive. Typing coverage differed by locus: A, B, C, DRB1 and DQB1 were typed in roughly 620-640 donors, DQA1 in about 550, DPA1 in 600 to 610, and DPB1 in approximately 450. The study used immunosequencing to profile the T cell repertoires of 600 to 850 subjects and linked those repertoires to cytomegalovirus serostatus. Rather than drawing on any new phenotypic data, the later analysis identified candidate immune exposures from TCR beta sequences and the way those sequences occurred across donors. Donor age, sex, ethnicity and CMV serostatus were collected together with the repertoire data. To study patterns of TCR occurrence, a later analysis re-analyzed previously published TCR beta repertoires from 550 to 800 donors and added high-resolution HLA genotyping. Class I and class II HLA loci were covered by the typing at four-digit resolution. Results and caveats for the whole study, not just this receptor: Correlated functional status among segregating V segments might reflect linkage disequilibrium, but an unknown experimental factor could not be ruled out. According to a later analysis, parvovirus B19, influenza, CMV and Epstein-Barr virus appeared linked to several top co-occurrence clusters. A later analysis found that HLA-associated TCR beta chains were more clonally expanded and had lower generation probabilities than equally common non-associated chains. Because the 87-base-pair reads could not distinguish some IMGT-functional V segments, including TRBV6-2 and TRBV6-3, those segments were excluded. In a later analysis, 16,951 TCR beta sequences were associated with specific HLA alleles at a false discovery rate of 0.05. A cluster of highly shared sequence variants was judged likely to be a technical artifact of the sequencing pipeline. In a later analysis, TCR association rates were found to vary across HLA loci, with the most associated TCRs seen for DRB1 alleles and the fewest for HLA-C alleles. The presence/absence analyses assumed that sequencing depth was roughly uniform across donors, and that assumption may not be true. In this cohort, only TCR beta chains were sequenced, and detectable features were limited by the absence of alpha or paired-chain data. The earlier analysis of 587 of the donors excluded some 15 rarely observed V segments, including chromosome 9 orphons, because counts were too low. According to a later genetic analysis, donors in an Asian-associated ancestry cluster had fewer N-insertions in productive TCRs than the approximately 700-donor mean. A total of 150 to 200 TCR beta chains were listed by the study as associated with cytomegalovirus. It was suggested by the authors that the approach could potentially be generalized to other disease states and immunological phenotypes. A further reported finding was that TCR beta sequences accurately predicted the HLA-A and HLA-B alleles for most subjects in the first cohort. When HLA alleles, especially DR and DQ, strongly co-occurred, attributing TCR associations to individual alleles was difficult. HLA typing was unavailable for some donors at each locus, so association tests used only the typed subset. In an earlier analysis of approximately 590 of the donors, most TCR beta V segments appeared in productive rearrangements about 87% or about 30% of the time, broadly matching IMGT annotations. Most CMV-associated TCR beta chains appeared to be HLA-restricted in a later analysis, and the HLA associations seemed to be driven largely by CMV exposure. V-gene and J-gene trimming of TCR beta chains was associated with a missense DCLRE1C variant in a later genetic analysis, and the association was replicated in an independent cohort. In both the original and validation cohorts, the classifier was reported to diagnose cytomegalovirus status with high specificity and sensitivity. Across donors, most TCR sequences were observed very rarely, whereas some public TCRs were present in many individuals. Three of the identified cytomegalovirus-associated TCR beta chains were confirmed in vitro to be specific for cytomegalovirus antigens. The only immune exposure information available for the cohort was CMV serostatus.

Taken from cysteine to phenylalanine, the CDR3 has 15 residues. The read is trimmed to its CDR3 DNA, 45 bases read in frame from base 1. Reading the germline V gene gives CDR1 MNHEY and CDR2 SVGAGI. The junction carries 15 bases between V and J, which are trimmed by 0 bases and 7 bases respectively. The specimen sequenced was PBMCs. The chain joins TRBV6-5 to TRBJ1-2; the D gene is perhaps TRBD1, from 6 matching bases. This TCR was sampled from a woman aged 18-30 years in good health and CMV-seropositive. Here the CDR3 is given as CASSYSWAGVGGYTF. The DNA is TGTGCCAGCAGTTACTCCTGGGCAGGGGTGGGTGGCTACACCTTC.